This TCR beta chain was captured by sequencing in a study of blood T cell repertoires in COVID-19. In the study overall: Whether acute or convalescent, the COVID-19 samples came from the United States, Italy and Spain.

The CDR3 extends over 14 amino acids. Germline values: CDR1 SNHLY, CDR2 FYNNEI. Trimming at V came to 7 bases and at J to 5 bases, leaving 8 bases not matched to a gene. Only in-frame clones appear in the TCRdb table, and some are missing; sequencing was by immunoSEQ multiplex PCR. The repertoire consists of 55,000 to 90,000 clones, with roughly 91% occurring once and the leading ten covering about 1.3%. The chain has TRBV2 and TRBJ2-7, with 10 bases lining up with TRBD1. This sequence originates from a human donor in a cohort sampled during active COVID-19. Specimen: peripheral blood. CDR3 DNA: TGTGCCAGCACCCTAGACAGGGGGCTTCACGAGCAGTACTTC. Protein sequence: CASTLDRGLHEQYF.